Listed below are T cell receptor beta chains from one sample, sequenced in a study of shared clonotypes between healthy human individuals. This table comes from immunoSEQ multiplex PCR, and its TCRdb copy is limited to in-frame clones, with some not included. The table lists just over 2,000,000 clones, 85% to 95% of them singletons, with 0.9% to 1.4% in the top ten. Sequencing was performed on naive CD8+ T cells sorted from blood. The receptors shown here come from a man between 18 and 29 years old in good health. The CDR3 runs from the conserved cysteine through the conserved F or W. Fields, in order: V gene, J gene, clone size, CDR3 length, D gene, CDR3 protein, CDR3 DNA. D genes are given only for firm matches. Not every row has a clone size; where given, it reads once, few, many or a size class.

v_call: TRBV7-2; j_call: TRBJ1-6; clone_size: .; cdr3_length: 16; d_call: .; cdr3_aa: CASSSSASSYNSPLHF; cdr3_nt: TGTGCCAGCAGCTCTTCCGCCAGCTCCTATAATTCACCCCTCCACTTT
v_call: TRBV6-6; j_call: TRBJ2-4; clone_size: .; cdr3_length: 13; d_call: .; cdr3_aa: CASSYSSEGIQYF; cdr3_nt: TGTGCCAGCAGTTACTCGAGCGAAGGCATTCAGTACTTC
v_call: TRBV7-9; j_call: TRBJ1-3; clone_size: once; cdr3_length: 16; d_call: TRBD1; cdr3_aa: CASSRTGGEVGNTIYF; cdr3_nt: TGTGCCAGCAGCCGAACAGGGGGAGAGGTCGGAAACACCATATATTTT
v_call: TRBV7-6; j_call: TRBJ2-1; clone_size: .; cdr3_length: 17; d_call: TRBD2; cdr3_aa: CASSLGGGRSSYNEQFF; cdr3_nt: TGTGCCAGCAGCTTAGGCGGCGGGAGGAGCTCCTACAATGAGCAGTTCTTC
v_call: TRBV27; j_call: TRBJ2-3; clone_size: .; cdr3_length: 17; d_call: TRBD2; cdr3_aa: CASSLDGRGGSTDTQYF; cdr3_nt: TGTGCCAGCAGTTTAGATGGGAGGGGAGGCAGCACAGATACGCAGTATTTT
v_call: TRBV27; j_call: TRBJ2-7; clone_size: .; cdr3_length: 14; d_call: TRBD1; cdr3_aa: CASSFRDRGYEQYF; cdr3_nt: TGTGCCAGCAGTTTCCGGGACAGGGGCTACGAGCAGTACTTC
v_call: TRBV5-4; j_call: TRBJ2-7; clone_size: .; cdr3_length: 12; d_call: .; cdr3_aa: CASSGQSYEQYF; cdr3_nt: TGTGCCAGCTCTGGACAGTCCTACGAGCAGTACTTC
v_call: TRBV7-8; j_call: TRBJ2-7; clone_size: .; cdr3_length: 15; d_call: TRBD2; cdr3_aa: CASSLLGGAGGEQYF; cdr3_nt: TGTGCCAGCAGCCTCCTAGGGGGAGCGGGAGGAGAGCAGTACTTC
v_call: TRBV6-6; j_call: TRBJ1-3; clone_size: .; cdr3_length: 13; d_call: TRBD1; cdr3_aa: CASWRGPGNTIYF; cdr3_nt: TGTGCCAGCTGGAGGGGGCCCGGAAACACCATATATTTT
v_call: TRBV27; j_call: TRBJ2-1; clone_size: few; cdr3_length: 12; d_call: .; cdr3_aa: CASSLLGDEQFF; cdr3_nt: TGTGCCAGCAGTTTATTAGGGGATGAGCAGTTCTTC
v_call: TRBV19; j_call: TRBJ2-7; clone_size: .; cdr3_length: 13; d_call: .; cdr3_aa: CASTGDHSYEQYF; cdr3_nt: TGTGCCAGTACGGGGGACCACTCCTACGAGCAGTACTTC
v_call: TRBV5-4; j_call: TRBJ2-1; clone_size: once; cdr3_length: 13; d_call: .; cdr3_aa: CASSWWGPHEQFF; cdr3_nt: TGTGCCAGCAGCTGGTGGGGTCCCCATGAGCAGTTCTTC
v_call: TRBV4-1; j_call: TRBJ2-5; clone_size: .; cdr3_length: 14; d_call: .; cdr3_aa: CASSQDNPQETQYF; cdr3_nt: TGCGCCAGCAGCCAAGATAACCCCCAGGAGACCCAGTACTTC
v_call: TRBV15; j_call: TRBJ2-1; clone_size: once; cdr3_length: 13; d_call: TRBD1; cdr3_aa: CATSRAQGDEQFF; cdr3_nt: TGTGCCACCAGCAGAGCCCAGGGGGACGAGCAGTTCTTC
v_call: TRBV9; j_call: TRBJ2-3; clone_size: .; cdr3_length: 14; d_call: .; cdr3_aa: CASGWGGVTDTQYF; cdr3_nt: TGTGCCAGCGGATGGGGCGGGGTGACAGATACGCAGTATTTT
v_call: TRBV5-4; j_call: TRBJ1-1; clone_size: .; cdr3_length: 15; d_call: .; cdr3_aa: CASSLEAGLGTEAFF; cdr3_nt: TGTGCCAGCAGCTTAGAGGCGGGTCTAGGCACTGAAGCTTTCTTT
v_call: TRBV7-9; j_call: TRBJ2-7; clone_size: .; cdr3_length: 15; d_call: .; cdr3_aa: CASSSSGTPAYEQYF; cdr3_nt: TGTGCCAGCAGCTCGTCCGGGACACCCGCCTACGAGCAGTACTTC
v_call: TRBV6-5; j_call: TRBJ2-5; clone_size: once; cdr3_length: 13; d_call: .; cdr3_aa: CASSMGGEGTQYF; cdr3_nt: TGTGCCAGCAGTATGGGCGGCGAGGGGACCCAGTACTTC
v_call: TRBV6-6; j_call: TRBJ2-3; clone_size: .; cdr3_length: 16; d_call: .; cdr3_aa: CASSPPALDNTDTQYF; cdr3_nt: TGTGCCAGCAGCCCCCCAGCGCTCGATAACACAGATACGCAGTATTTT
v_call: TRBV4-1; j_call: TRBJ2-1; clone_size: .; cdr3_length: 17; d_call: TRBD2; cdr3_aa: CASSHIGLAGVTNEQFF; cdr3_nt: TGCGCCAGCAGCCATATCGGACTAGCGGGAGTGACCAATGAGCAGTTCTTC
v_call: TRBV2; j_call: TRBJ2-1; clone_size: .; cdr3_length: 14; d_call: .; cdr3_aa: CATTHTGSYNEQFF; cdr3_nt: TGTGCCACCACGCATACGGGCTCCTACAATGAGCAGTTCTTC
v_call: TRBV4-3; j_call: TRBJ1-5; clone_size: .; cdr3_length: 15; d_call: .; cdr3_aa: CASSQDGASHQPQHF; cdr3_nt: TGCGCCAGCAGCCAAGATGGGGCATCCCATCAGCCCCAGCATTTT
v_call: TRBV6-1; j_call: TRBJ2-1; clone_size: .; cdr3_length: 15; d_call: .; cdr3_aa: CASRNLGTTHNEQFF; cdr3_nt: TGTGCCAGCAGGAACTTGGGGACCACTCACAATGAGCAGTTCTTC
v_call: TRBV7-2; j_call: TRBJ1-5; clone_size: .; cdr3_length: 16; d_call: .; cdr3_aa: CASSFGSPRGNQPQHF; cdr3_nt: TGTGCCAGCAGCTTTGGGTCCCCAAGGGGTAATCAGCCCCAGCATTTT
v_call: TRBV5-1; j_call: TRBJ2-7; clone_size: .; cdr3_length: 15; d_call: .; cdr3_aa: CASSLGQGLAYEQYF; cdr3_nt: TGCGCCAGCAGCTTGGGGCAGGGTCTGGCCTACGAGCAGTACTTC
v_call: TRBV10-1; j_call: TRBJ2-7; clone_size: .; cdr3_length: 14; d_call: .; cdr3_aa: CAGPRRRRSYEQYF; cdr3_nt: TGCGCCGGCCCAAGGAGGAGGAGATCCTACGAGCAGTACTTC
v_call: TRBV4-1; j_call: TRBJ2-3; clone_size: .; cdr3_length: 16; d_call: .; cdr3_aa: CASSLLEGVRTDTQYF; cdr3_nt: TGCGCCAGCAGCCTCCTCGAGGGGGTTCGCACAGATACGCAGTATTTT
v_call: TRBV7-2; j_call: TRBJ1-2; clone_size: .; cdr3_length: 16; d_call: .; cdr3_aa: CASSLGAGALGHGYTF; cdr3_nt: TGTGCCAGCAGCTTAGGGGCAGGGGCTTTGGGCCATGGCTACACCTTC
v_call: TRBV5-8; j_call: TRBJ1-5; clone_size: .; cdr3_length: 16; d_call: .; cdr3_aa: CASSQRYGGWYQPQHF; cdr3_nt: TGTGCCAGCAGCCAAAGGTACGGGGGCTGGTATCAGCCCCAGCATTTT
v_call: TRBV4-1; j_call: TRBJ2-1; clone_size: .; cdr3_length: 15; d_call: .; cdr3_aa: CASSQESGAYNEQFF; cdr3_nt: TGCGCCAGCAGCCAAGAATCAGGGGCGTACAATGAGCAGTTCTTC
v_call: TRBV29-1; j_call: TRBJ1-2; clone_size: .; cdr3_length: 12; d_call: .; cdr3_aa: CSAGPLVYGYTF; cdr3_nt: TGCAGCGCAGGACCCTTAGTCTATGGCTACACCTTC